This T cell receptor (beta chain) is drawn from a study of T cells in Graves' hyperthyroidism and ophthalmopathy. There are 16 residues in the CDR3. CDR1 SGHRS and CDR2 YFSETQ come from the germline V gene. V lost 3 bases and J lost 5; bases outside the gene matches: 9. Regarding the study as a whole: Separating ophthalmopathy from stable hyperthyroidism was achieved by a 13 V-J model.

TCR beta CDR3 regions were amplified from RNA. HTBI primers were the set used in a first-round RT-PCR of the TCR CDR3. TCRdb used MiXCR to reprocess the multiplex PCR reads, holding one entry per CDR3 protein. The table records about 350,000 distinct CDR3 sequences, over 11% of them present only once. Graves' hyperthyroidism was deemed stable absent ophthalmopathy progression within 18 months. Patients were excluded for uncontrolled infection, other autoimmune disease, pregnancy or lactation. The sample holds a few counts of this clonotype. The antigen is unknown. This clonotype originated in a young woman with Graves' hyperthyroidism. The genes are TRBV5-1 and TRBJ2-7; 12 bases agree with TRBD1. Sequenced material: blood. The CDR3 sequence: CASSSRPGQGANEQYF. In nucleotides, the CDR3 is TGCGCCAGCAGCTCCCGACCGGGACAGGGGGCTAACGAGCAGTACTTC.